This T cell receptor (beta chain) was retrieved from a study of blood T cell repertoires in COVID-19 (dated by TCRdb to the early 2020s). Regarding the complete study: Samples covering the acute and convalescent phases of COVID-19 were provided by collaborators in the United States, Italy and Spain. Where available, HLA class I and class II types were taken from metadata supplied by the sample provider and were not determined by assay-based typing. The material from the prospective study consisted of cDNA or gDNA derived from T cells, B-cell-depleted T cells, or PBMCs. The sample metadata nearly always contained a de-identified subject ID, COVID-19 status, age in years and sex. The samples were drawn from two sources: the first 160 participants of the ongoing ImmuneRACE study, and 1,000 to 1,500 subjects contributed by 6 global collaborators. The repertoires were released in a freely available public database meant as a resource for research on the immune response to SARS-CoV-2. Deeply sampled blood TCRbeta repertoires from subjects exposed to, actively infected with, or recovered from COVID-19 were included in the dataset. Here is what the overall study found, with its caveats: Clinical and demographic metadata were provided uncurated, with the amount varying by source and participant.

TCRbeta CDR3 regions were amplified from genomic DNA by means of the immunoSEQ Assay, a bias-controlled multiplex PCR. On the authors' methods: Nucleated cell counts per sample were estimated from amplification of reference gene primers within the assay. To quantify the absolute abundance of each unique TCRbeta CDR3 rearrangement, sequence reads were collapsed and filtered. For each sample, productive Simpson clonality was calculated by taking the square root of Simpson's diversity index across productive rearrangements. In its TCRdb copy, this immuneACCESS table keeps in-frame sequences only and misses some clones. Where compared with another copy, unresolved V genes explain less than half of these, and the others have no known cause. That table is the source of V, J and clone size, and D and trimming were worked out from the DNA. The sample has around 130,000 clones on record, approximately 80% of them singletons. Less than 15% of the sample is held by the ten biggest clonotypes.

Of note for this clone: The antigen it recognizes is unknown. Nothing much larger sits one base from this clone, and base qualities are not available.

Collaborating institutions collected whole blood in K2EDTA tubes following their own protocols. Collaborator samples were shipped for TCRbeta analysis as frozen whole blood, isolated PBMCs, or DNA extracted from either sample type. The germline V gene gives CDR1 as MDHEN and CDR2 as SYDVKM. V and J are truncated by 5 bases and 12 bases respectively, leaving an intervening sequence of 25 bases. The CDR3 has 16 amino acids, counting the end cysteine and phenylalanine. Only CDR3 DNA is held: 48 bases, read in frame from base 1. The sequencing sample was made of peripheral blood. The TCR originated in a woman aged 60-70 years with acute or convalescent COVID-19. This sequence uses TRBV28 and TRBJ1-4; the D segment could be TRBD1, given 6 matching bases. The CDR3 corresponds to CASSGPDRGAYLELFF. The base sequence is TGTGCCAGCAGTGGGCCGGACAGAGGGGCTTATCTAGAACTGTTTTTT.